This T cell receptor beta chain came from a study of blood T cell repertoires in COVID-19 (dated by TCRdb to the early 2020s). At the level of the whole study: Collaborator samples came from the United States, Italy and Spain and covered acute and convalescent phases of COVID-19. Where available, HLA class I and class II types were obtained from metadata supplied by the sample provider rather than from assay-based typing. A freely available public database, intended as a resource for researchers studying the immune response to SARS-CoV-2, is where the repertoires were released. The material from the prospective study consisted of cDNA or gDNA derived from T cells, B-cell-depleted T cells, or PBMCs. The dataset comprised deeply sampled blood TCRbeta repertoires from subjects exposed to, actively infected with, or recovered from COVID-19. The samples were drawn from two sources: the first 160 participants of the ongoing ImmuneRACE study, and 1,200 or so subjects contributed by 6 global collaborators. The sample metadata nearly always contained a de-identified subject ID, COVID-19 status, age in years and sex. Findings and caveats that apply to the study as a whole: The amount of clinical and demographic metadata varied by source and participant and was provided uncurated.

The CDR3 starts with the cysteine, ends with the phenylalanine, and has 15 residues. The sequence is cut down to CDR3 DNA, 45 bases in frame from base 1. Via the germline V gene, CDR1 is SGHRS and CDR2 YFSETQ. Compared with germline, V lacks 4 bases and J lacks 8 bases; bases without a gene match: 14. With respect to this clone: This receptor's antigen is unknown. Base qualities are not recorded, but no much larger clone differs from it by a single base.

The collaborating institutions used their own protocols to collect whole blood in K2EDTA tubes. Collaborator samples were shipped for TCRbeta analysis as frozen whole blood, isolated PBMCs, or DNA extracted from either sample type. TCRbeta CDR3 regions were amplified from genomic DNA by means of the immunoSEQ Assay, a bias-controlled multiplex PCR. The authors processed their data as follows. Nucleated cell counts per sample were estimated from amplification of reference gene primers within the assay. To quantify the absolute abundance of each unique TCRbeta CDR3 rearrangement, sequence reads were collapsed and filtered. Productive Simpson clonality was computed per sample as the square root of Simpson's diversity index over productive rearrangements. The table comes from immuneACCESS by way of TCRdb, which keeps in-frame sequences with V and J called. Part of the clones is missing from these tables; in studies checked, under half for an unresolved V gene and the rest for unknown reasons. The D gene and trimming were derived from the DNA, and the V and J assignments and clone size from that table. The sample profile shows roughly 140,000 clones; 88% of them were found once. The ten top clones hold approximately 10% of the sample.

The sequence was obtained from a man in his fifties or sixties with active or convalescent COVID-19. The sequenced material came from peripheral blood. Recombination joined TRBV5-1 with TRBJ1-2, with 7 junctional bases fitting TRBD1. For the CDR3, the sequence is CASSRFDREGWGYTF. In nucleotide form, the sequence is TGCGCCAGCAGCCGATTCGACAGGGAAGGTTGGGGCTACACCTTC. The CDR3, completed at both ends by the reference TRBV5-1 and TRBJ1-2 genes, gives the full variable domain KAGVTQTPRYLIKTRGQQVTLSCSPISGHRSVSWYQQTPGQGLQFLFEYFSETQRNKGNFPGRFSGRQFSNSRSEMNVSTLELGDSALYLCASSRFDREGWGYTFGSGTRLTVV.